This passage covers 17 T cell receptor beta chains from one sample sequenced in a study of blood T cell repertoires in COVID-19. TCRdb's copy holds only in-frame clones and misses some; the assay was immunoSEQ multiplex PCR. The data hold hundreds of thousands of clones, with about 85% observed a single time. Sequenced material: PBMCs or T cells enriched from blood (not recorded which). Source of these receptors: a woman under 30 with acute COVID-19.

The V gene is TRBV27, the J gene TRBJ2-1; 7 bases are a match to TRBD1. The germline V gene encodes CDR1 MNHEY and CDR2 SMNVEV (reference sequence). With V trimmed by 4 bases and J by 3 bases, 3 bases remained unmatched. This CDR3 has 14 residues. Here the CDR3 DNA reads TGTGCCAGCAGTTCGACAGGGAGCTACAATGAGCAGTTCTTC. Encoded protein: CASSSTGSYNEQFF.

This clone showed up just a few times. V is TRBV29-1 and J is TRBJ2-7; a possible D gene is TRBD2 (6 bases). Germline CDR1 SQVTM, CDR2 ANQGSEA. The CDR3 length is 12 residues. The DNA of the CDR3 is TGCAGTTGGGGGGTTTCCATATACGAGCAGTACTTC. This codes for CSWGVSIYEQYF.

The chain uses TRBV11-2 and TRBJ1-1; possibly TRBD1 for D (5 bases). V gave up 5 bases and J gave up 3 bases, with 16 bases separating them. CDR3 size: 15 residues. Germline-derived CDR1 and CDR2 are SGHAT and FQNNGV. DNA for the CDR3: TGTGCCAGCAGCCCCAAACGGGGGAGCGACACTGAAGCTTTCTTT. Its translation is CASSPKRGSDTEAFF.

The rearrangement joins TRBV20-1 to TRBJ1-1; possibly TRBD1 for D (5 bases). The V end lost 3 bases, the J end lost 2 bases, and 10 bases lay between the germline ends. The CDR3 spans 13 residues. Looked up from germline, CDR1 is DFQATT and CDR2 is SNEGSKA (reference sequence). For the CDR3, the DNA is TGCAGTGCTAGTAAGGGGATTAACACTGAAGCTTTCTTT. Its translation: CSASKGINTEAFF.

The chain couples TRBV27 to TRBJ1-5, with D maybe TRBD1 (6 bases). V was shortened by 6 bases and J by 6 bases, with 15 bases between the two germline ends. The CDR3 is made up of 14 amino acids. Germline CDR1 is MNHEY and CDR2 is SMNVEV (reference sequence). The CDR3 protein is CASRARGGGQPQHF. CDR3 sequence (DNA): TGTGCCAGCAGAGCCAGGGGAGGGGGTCAGCCCCAGCATTTT.

The chain links TRBV9 to TRBJ2-5, with 9 bases matching TRBD2. The V gene end was trimmed by 4 bases and the J gene end by 4 bases; junction bases not matched to a gene: 5. Germline V gene sequence: CDR1 SGDLS, CDR2 YYNGEE. The CDR3 runs 14 residues. The CDR3 DNA follows: TGTGCCAGCAGCTCAAGCGGGGGGCGAGAGACCCAGTACTTC. Protein product: CASSSSGGRETQYF.

The chain combines TRBV5-5 with TRBJ2-5; 7 positions agree with TRBD2. Per germline, CDR1 SGHKS and CDR2 YYEKEE (reference sequence). The trim removed 5 bases at V and 5 bases at J, leaving 12 bases unmatched. The CDR3 runs to 15 residues. The CDR3 region is CASSLSRDYLETQYF. CDR3 nucleotide sequence: TGTGCCAGCAGTTTGTCCCGGGACTATCTTGAGACCCAGTACTTC.

The V gene is TRBV28, the J gene TRBJ2-7, with 10 bases lining up with TRBD2. The germline V gene has CDR1 MDHEN and CDR2 SYDVKM. This CDR3 region has 14 residues. With V trimmed by 3 bases and J by 5 bases, 4 bases remained unmatched. CDR3 region: CASSLTSGSHEQYF. In nucleotides, the CDR3 is TGTGCCAGCAGTTTGACTAGCGGGTCCCACGAGCAGTACTTC.

About this clone: Other DNA sequences within the sample encode an identical CDR3. Here the CDR3 reads CASSMSSGTEAFF. CDR3 in DNA: TGTGCCAGTAGTATGTCGAGCGGAACTGAAGCTTTCTTT. V and J are TRBV19 and TRBJ1-1; the D is unclear. CDR3 length: 13 amino acids. Germline assignment: CDR1 LNHDA and CDR2 SQIVND (reference sequence). Trimming took off 3 bases at V and 5 bases at J, with 10 bases between the two ends.

The genes are TRBV28 and TRBJ1-1; a weak D match, TRBD1 (5 bases). The V end was cut by 7 bases, the J end by 7 bases, with 16 bases between. Germline assignment: CDR1 MDHEN and CDR2 SYDVKM. This CDR3 has 13 amino acids. This CDR3 reads CASTLGGEIEAFF. The CDR3 DNA reads TGTGCCAGCACCTTGGGGGGGGAGATTGAAGCTTTCTTT.

The CDR3, as DNA: TGTGCCAGCAGCCGGTCGGGGAGTGGGAACACTGAAGCTTTCTTT. This sequence encodes CASSRSGSGNTEAFF. This chain uses TRBV11-2 with TRBJ1-1; D uncertain. The CDR3 loop spans 15 amino acids. Trimming cost V 5 bases and J 1 base, with 14 bases left between them. Germline assignment: CDR1 SGHAT and CDR2 FQNNGV.

In its sample, this clone was seen once. The chain couples TRBV2 to TRBJ1-1; D gene unclear. The CDR3 length is 15 residues. The germline V gene encodes CDR1 SNHLY and CDR2 FYNNEI. Trimming took off 4 bases at V and 1 base at J, with 13 bases between the two ends. The CDR3: CASSGSLEGNTEAFF. The CDR3, as DNA: TGTGCCAGCAGTGGATCCCTGGAGGGGAACACTGAAGCTTTCTTT.

The V gene is TRBV9, the J gene TRBJ1-4, with TRBD1 identical over 7 bases. Germline assignment: CDR1 SGDLS and CDR2 YYNGEE. V lost 0 bases to trimming and J lost 0 bases; unmatched junction nucleotides: 2. The CDR3 extends over 16 amino acids. The CDR3 region is CASSVGTGATNEKLFF. The CDR3 nucleotides read TGTGCCAGCAGCGTAGGAACAGGGGCAACTAATGAAAAACTGTTTTTT.

The chain joins TRBV28 to TRBJ2-1; D perhaps matches TRBD1 (5 bases). The CDR3 consists of 13 residues. V shed 1 base and J shed 8 bases, with 9 bases lying between them. Germline CDR1 and CDR2: MDHEN and SYDVKM. This chain's CDR3 is CASSLSGSHEQFF. CDR3 nucleotide sequence: TGTGCCAGCAGTTTATCAGGGTCTCATGAGCAGTTCTTC.

J is TRBJ1-5 and V is TRBV7-9, with 12 bases lining up with TRBD1. V dropped 0 bases and J dropped 5; count of bases not matched to a gene: 2. This CDR3 has 16 amino acids. Germline CDR1 SEHNR, CDR2 FQNEAQ (reference sequence). CDR3: CASSLAGTGGDQPQHF. The CDR3, as DNA: TGTGCCAGCAGCTTAGCGGGGACAGGGGGCGATCAGCCCCAGCATTTT.

The chain joins TRBV9 to TRBJ2-3; D unresolved. The V and J ends lost 0 bases and 1 base respectively, with 12 bases between them. CDR1 and CDR2 (germline): SGDLS, YYNGEE. The CDR3 is 16 residues long. CDR3 in DNA: TGTGCCAGCAGCGTAGCAGGTAAAGTTCGCACAGATACGCAGTATTTT. Protein sequence: CASSVAGKVRTDTQYF.

The chain is built from TRBV21-1 and TRBJ1-2. TRBV21-1 is an annotated pseudogene. There are 16 residues in the CDR3. As DNA, the CDR3 is TGTGCCAGCAGCTCTCAAAACGATTTCGGGGAGGCTGGCTACACCTTC. It encodes CASSSQNDFGEAGYTF.